These 14 T cell receptor beta chains were all obtained from the same sample, sequenced in a study of cytomegalovirus exposure and HLA in healthy donors (TCRdb year 2017). The library was made by the immunoSEQ multiplex PCR assay. The multiplex PCR relied on a mix of 60 forward primers for TCR Vbeta segments and 13 reverse primers for TCR Jbeta segments. TCRdb mirrors the immuneACCESS table, restricted to in-frame sequences. Some clones are absent from its copies; in checked studies, under half trace to an unresolved V gene, and the reason for the others is unknown. The sample contains fewer than 250,000 clones, almost 80% of them found a single time. The top ten hold approximately 1.8% of the sample. Input material: PBMCs. The receptors originated from a male donor in good health and CMV-seronegative.

J is TRBJ2-1 and V is TRBV7-9, with 10 positions matching TRBD2. Germline assignment: CDR1 SEHNR and CDR2 FQNEAQ (reference sequence). After removal of 1 base from V and 10 bases from J, the junction contained 10 bases not matched to a gene. This CDR3 region has 16 residues. CDR3 nucleotide sequence: TGTGCCAGCAGCTTAGGGGAGACTAGCGGGTACTTGGAGCAGTTCTTC. Protein sequence: CASSLGETSGYLEQFF. The full variable domain, in which reference TRBV7-9 and TRBJ2-1 provide the parts outside the CDR3, is DTGVSQNPRHKITKRGQNVTFRCDPISEHNRLYWYRQTLGQGPEFLTYFQNEAQLEKSRLLSDRFSAERPKGSFSTLEIQRTEQGDSAMYLCASSLGETSGYLEQFFGPGTRLTVL.

The chain joins TRBV5-4 to TRBJ2-3, with a tentative D call TRBD1 (6 bases). CDR3 length equals 14 residues. Trimming removed 10 bases at V and 3 bases at J, with 18 bases between. The germline V gene has CDR1 SGHNT and CDR2 YYREEE (reference sequence). This CDR3 reads CAGRDRPTTDTQYF. CDR3 in DNA: TGTGCCGGTCGAGACAGGCCGACTACAGATACGCAGTATTTT.

This sequence joins TRBV27 and TRBJ2-7; 11 bases fit TRBD2. Germline V CDR1 and CDR2: MNHEY, SMNVEV (reference sequence). After removal of 5 bases from V and 3 bases from J, the junction contained 3 bases not matched to a gene. This CDR3 is built from 14 residues. This chain's CDR3 is CASSTTSGSYEQYF. Written as DNA, the CDR3 is TGTGCCAGCAGTACCACTAGCGGGAGCTACGAGCAGTACTTC.

This clone appeared once. The chain links TRBV14 to TRBJ2-7, with TRBD1 as a possible D gene (5 bases). This CDR3 has 13 residues. CDR1 and CDR2 from the germline V gene are SGHDN and FVKESK. Between the trimmed V and J ends, which lost 1 base and 5 bases, there was a span of 9 bases. CDR3 sequence: CASSQGRRDEQYF. The CDR3 DNA reads as TGTGCCAGCAGCCAAGGGCGCAGGGACGAGCAGTACTTC. Full variable domain (remainder filled in from reference TRBV14 and TRBJ2-7): EAGVTQFPSHSVIEKGQTVTLRCDPISGHDNLYWYRRVMGKEIKFLLHFVKESKQDESGMPNNRFLAERTGGTYSTLKVQPAELEDSGVYFCASSQGRRDEQYFGPGTRLTVT.

The CDR3 spells CASTPNRGDLQETQYF. CDR3 nucleotides: TGTGCCAGCACCCCTAACCGGGGGGACCTCCAAGAGACCCAGTACTTC. The genes are TRBV9 and TRBJ2-5; 7 nucleotides match TRBD2. CDR1 and CDR2 (germline): SGDLS, YYNGEE. The CDR3 consists of 16 residues. J gave up 1 base and V 6 bases, and 12 bases lay outside the gene matches.

This clone was counted only a few times. The rearrangement links TRBV29-1 to TRBJ2-7; 7 bases are a match to TRBD1. Trimming took 3 bases from V and 0 from J; bases not matched to a gene: 2. Germline V CDR1 and CDR2: SQVTM, ANQGSEA. The CDR3 runs 13 residues. The CDR3 reads CSVERDSSYEQYF. The CDR3 DNA reads as TGCAGCGTTGAGAGGGACAGCTCCTACGAGCAGTACTTC.

This chain uses TRBV11-2 with TRBJ2-7; TRBD1 agrees at 9 bases. The CDR3 is 16 residues long. The ends lost 4 bases at V and 4 bases at J; junction bases unmatched: 11. The germline gives CDR1 SGHAT, CDR2 FQNNGV. The DNA of the CDR3 is TGTGCCAGCAGCTACCCCAATGGACAGGGGAGATACGAGCAGTACTTC. This translates into CASSYPNGQGRYEQYF.

The rearrangement uses TRBV15 and TRBJ2-1, with 11 bases aligning to TRBD2. J gave up 0 bases and V 9 bases, and 1 base lay outside the gene matches. The germline V gene encodes CDR1 LNHNV and CDR2 YYDKDF (reference sequence). The CDR3 length is 14 residues. CDR3 bases: TGTGCCACTAGCGGGAGGGCCTCCTACAATGAGCAGTTCTTC. Its protein is CATSGRASYNEQFF.

CDR3 sequence: CASLSGGELFF. The CDR3, as DNA: TGTGCCAGCCTATCCGGCGGGGAGCTGTTTTTT. The chain carries TRBV7-2 and TRBJ2-2; D is unresolved. Trimming shortened V by 8 bases and J by 7 bases, and 8 bases separated the two germline ends. The CDR3 is 11 amino acids. CDR1 and CDR2 (germline): SGHTA, FQGNSA.

This clone showed up just once. The chain links TRBV18 to TRBJ1-6; 7 positions match TRBD1. V dropped 2 bases and J dropped 1; count of bases not matched to a gene: 5. The length of the CDR3 is 17 residues. CDR1 and CDR2 from the germline V gene are KGHSH and LQKENI. Here the CDR3 reads CASSPAKQGSYNSPLHF. The CDR3 nucleotides read TGTGCCAGCTCACCAGCTAAACAGGGGTCCTATAATTCACCCCTCCACTTT.

The gene calls are TRBV6-1 and TRBJ2-5, with D perhaps matching TRBD2 (6 bases). The length of the CDR3 is 15 residues. The ends were cut back, 0 bases at V and 1 base at J, with 9 bases in the middle. Germline V gene lookup returns CDR1 MNHNS and CDR2 SASEGT. CDR3 DNA sequence: TGTGCCAGCAGTGAAGCTCCGGGAGTCCAAGAGACCCAGTACTTC. Translating gives CASSEAPGVQETQYF.

This rearrangement joins TRBV28 to TRBJ2-1; possibly TRBD1 for D (5 bases). V was trimmed by 4 bases and J by 7 bases, leaving 11 bases between them. CDR1 is MDHEN, CDR2 SYDVKM, per germline. The CDR3 length is 13 residues. CDR3 bases: TGTGCCAGCAGTTCCCCAAGGGGAAATGAGCAGTTCTTC. It translates to CASSSPRGNEQFF. The entire variable domain, with the rest obtained from reference TRBV28 and TRBJ2-1, is as follows: DVKVTQSSRYLVKRTGEKVFLECVQDMDHENMFWYRQDPGLGLRLIYFSYDVKMKEKGDIPEGYSVSREKKERFSLILESASTNQTSMYLCASSSPRGNEQFFGPGTRLTVL.

The chain links TRBV6-1 to TRBJ2-7; the match to TRBD2 covers 7 bases. The CDR3 is made up of 16 amino acids. Looked up from germline, CDR1 is MNHNS and CDR2 is SASEGT. The J segment lost 5 bases and the V segment lost 4 bases, leaving 14 bases of the junction unmatched. This CDR3 is CASSGFGRGVWDEQYF. The CDR3 coding sequence is TGTGCCAGCAGTGGATTCGGACGGGGGGTATGGGACGAGCAGTACTTC.

J is TRBJ2-7 and V is TRBV27, with TRBD1 matching over 9 bases. V lost 6 bases and J lost 3; bases outside the gene matches: 15. This CDR3 comprises 17 residues. Per the germline V gene, CDR1 is MNHEY and CDR2 is SMNVEV (reference sequence). The CDR3 DNA reads as TGTGCCAGCAGAAAACCTTGGGACAGGGTATTTTTCTACGAGCAGTACTTC. This sequence encodes CASRKPWDRVFFYEQYF.